Sequencing of this TCR beta chain was carried out in a study of metastatic and nonmetastatic thyroid tumors. TCRdb re-called clones from the PCR reads using MiXCR. The sample shows over 9,000 clones, roughly a quarter of them seen only once. This clone was detected only a few times. Germline values: CDR1 MDHEN, CDR2 SYDVKM. This CDR3 has 14 amino acids. V gave up 0 bases and J gave up 6 bases, with 9 bases separating them. No treatment had been given to any patient before thyroid surgery. This TCR derives from a female donor with papillary thyroid cancer or a benign thyroid nodule (not recorded which). Some clones in this sample may be carry-over from other donors' samples. V is TRBV28 and J is TRBJ2-1; D may be TRBD2 (5 bases). The specimen sequenced was tumor tissue. CDR3 DNA: TGTGCCAGCAGTTTATGGGCCGGACTCAATGAGCAGTTCTTC. Translating it yields CASSLWAGLNEQFF. Full variable domain (remainder filled in from reference TRBV28 and TRBJ2-1): DVKVTQSSRYLVKRTGEKVFLECVQDMDHENMFWYRQDPGLGLRLIYFSYDVKMKEKGDIPEGYSVSREKKERFSLILESASTNQTSMYLCASSLWAGLNEQFFGPGTRLTVL.